This record looks at one T cell receptor beta chain sequence and its context. The source of the sample is a study of blood T cell repertoires in COVID-19. In the study overall: PBMCs, B-cell-depleted T cells, or T cells were the source of the cDNA or gDNA that made up the material.

Per germline, CDR1 SNHLY and CDR2 FYNNEI. V lost 4 bases to trimming and J lost 1 base; unmatched junction nucleotides: 6. The CDR3 is made up of 16 amino acids. Seattle patient enrollment occurred during active infection, with longitudinal follow-up thereafter. Authors' analysis steps: Scientists estimated how many nucleated cells there were by amplifying reference gene primers. TCRdb's copy holds only in-frame clones and misses some; the assay was immunoSEQ multiplex PCR. That table supplies the V and J calls and clone size; D and trimming were determined from the DNA. This sample has about 200,000 clones, with around nine tenths found just once.

The gene calls are TRBV2 and TRBJ2-2, with 7 bases that match TRBD1. The sample was peripheral blood. The source of this sequence is a man aged 50 to 60 with COVID-19, enrolled during active disease. The CDR3 here is CASSVQGFKNTGELFF. The DNA for the CDR3 is TGTGCCAGCAGTGTACAGGGGTTTAAGAACACCGGGGAGCTGTTTTTT.